The 27 T cell receptor beta chains below were found in one sample sequenced in a study of blood T cell repertoires in COVID-19. Sequencing was performed with immunoSEQ multiplex PCR; in TCRdb, only in-frame clones are kept and a portion is missing. Seen here are under 140,000 clones, over 60% observed once, and the top ten hold 3% to 4.5%. Sequenced material: peripheral blood. The source of these receptors is an elderly woman with acute or convalescent COVID-19.

The genes are TRBV13 and TRBJ1-2; 8 positions match TRBD1. The germline V gene has CDR1 PRHDT and CDR2 FYEKMQ (reference sequence). The J segment lost 2 bases and the V segment lost 5 bases, leaving 4 bases of the junction unmatched. The CDR3 covers 14 residues. This chain's CDR3 is CASSQRQGNYGYTF. CDR3 coding DNA: TGTGCCAGCAGCCAGAGACAGGGGAACTATGGCTACACCTTC.

In this sample, this clone turned up a few times. The chain links TRBV27 to TRBJ1-2; the match to TRBD1 covers 7 bases. Germline V lookup: CDR1 MNHEY, CDR2 SMNVEV (reference sequence). CDR3 length: 15 amino acids. With 6 bases clipped from V and 4 bases from J, the junction kept 11 bases outside the gene matches. In DNA form, the CDR3 reads TGTGCCAGCAGACTACTCTCGGGACAGATCTATGGCTACACCTTC. This translates into CASRLLSGQIYGYTF.

This clone was found a few times. This chain connects TRBV6-1 to TRBJ1-2; D might be TRBD1 (5 bases). The V and J ends lost 1 base and 4 bases respectively, with 13 bases between them. Germline CDR1 and CDR2: MNHNS and SASEGT. This CDR3 contains 15 residues. The CDR3 here is CASSEGQPDTYGYTF. As DNA, the CDR3 is TGTGCCAGCAGTGAAGGACAGCCTGATACCTATGGCTACACCTTC.

The rearrangement joins TRBV21-1 to TRBJ1-2; the DNA was not compared with TRBD1, the D call given in the table. TRBV21-1 has pseudogene status. The CDR3 extends over 15 amino acids. Here the CDR3 reads CASSKAVRGNYGYTF. The CDR3 DNA sequence: TGTGCCAGCAGCAAAGCGGTCAGGGGCAACTATGGCTACACCTTC.

This chain links TRBV7-8 with TRBJ2-3; the match to TRBD2 covers 9 bases. The length of the CDR3 is 16 residues. The germline CDR1 and CDR2 sequences are SGHVS and FQNEAQ. V lost 0 bases and J lost 8; bases outside the gene matches: 9. CDR3 amino acids: CASSLAGGGRAGTQYF. CDR3 nucleotides: TGTGCCAGCAGCTTAGCCGGCGGCGGGAGGGCGGGTACGCAGTATTTT.

Regarding this clone: This sample includes further DNA sequences coding for the same CDR3. V is TRBV18 and J is TRBJ1-3; 7 nucleotides agree with TRBD1. CDR1 and CDR2 from the germline V gene are KGHSH and LQKENI. This CDR3 region has 15 residues. V was pared by 2 bases and J by 4 bases, with 5 bases of the junction left unmatched. The CDR3 nucleotides are TGTGCCAGCTCACCAAGACAGGGAGAGGGAAACACCATATATTTT. This codes for CASSPRQGEGNTIYF.

Only a few counts were recorded for this clone. The V and J genes are TRBV7-8 and TRBJ1-1; 10 nucleotides agree with TRBD1. J lost 3 bases, V lost 5 bases, and 9 bases had no gene match. CDR1 is SGHVS, CDR2 FQNEAQ, per germline. CDR3 length equals 16 residues. The CDR3 DNA sequence: TGTGCCAGCAGCATCAAGGACAGGGGGAGAGACACTGAAGCTTTCTTT. Its translation is CASSIKDRGRDTEAFF.

This clone was recorded only once. The chain links TRBV6-5 to TRBJ2-1; TRBD2 aligns across 9 bases. The germline V gene encodes CDR1 MNHEY and CDR2 SVGAGI. Losses at the gene ends were 3 bases for V and 4 bases for J; bases not matched to a gene: 7. The CDR3 has 16 residues. Here the CDR3 reads CASSYRASGKYNEQFF. The CDR3 region has the DNA TGTGCCAGCAGTTATAGGGCTAGCGGGAAGTACAATGAGCAGTTCTTC.

The J gene is TRBJ1-5, the V gene TRBV6-2 or TRBV6-3, with D uncertain. The V end was cut by 8 bases, the J end by 0 bases, with 14 bases between. Germline-derived CDR1 and CDR2 are MNHEY and SVGEGT. This CDR3 is built from 15 residues. The CDR3 DNA follows: TGTGCCAGCCGCCGATTAGCGGATAGCAATCAGCCCCAGCATTTT. Its protein product is CASRRLADSNQPQHF.

The sample holds one count of this clone. The chain links TRBV21-1 to TRBJ1-4; TRBD1, the table's D call, was not compared with the DNA. TRBV21-1 is described as a pseudogene. This CDR3 is built from 16 residues. The CDR3 nucleotides are TGTGCCAGTTCCCTTACAACAGGGGGCATCGGTGAAAAACTGTTTTTT. Translation gives CASSLTTGGIGEKLFF.

This clone has more than one count but fewer than ten. In DNA form, the CDR3 reads TGCGCCAGCAGCCAAGCCCCGACTAGCGGGAGTTACGAGCAGTACTTC. Its protein is CASSQAPTSGSYEQYF. The chain links TRBV4-3 to TRBJ2-7, with 12 bases aligning to TRBD2. V lost 1 base, J lost 4 bases, and 5 bases stayed unmatched. CDR3 length: 16 amino acids. CDR1 is LGHNA, CDR2 YSLEER, per germline.

The chain uses TRBV10-3 and TRBJ2-2; TRBD1 might be the D (5 bases). There are 15 residues in the CDR3. CDR1 and CDR2 from the germline V gene are ENHRY and SYGVKD. Trimming took off 0 bases at V and 3 bases at J, with 8 bases between the two ends. CDR3 in DNA: TGTGCCATCAGTGAGTCGACACAGGACACCGGGGAGCTGTTTTTT. This codes for CAISESTQDTGELFF.

In its sample, this clone was seen a few times. In nucleotides, the CDR3 is TGTGCCAGCAGCTTAGGGACAGGGTCATCACCCCTCCACTTT. Translation: CASSLGTGSSPLHF. The rearrangement links TRBV13 to TRBJ1-6; 7 nucleotides align to TRBD1. This CDR3 is 14 amino acids long. Trimming cost V 0 bases and J 10 bases; bases outside gene matches: 3. The germline V gene encodes CDR1 PRHDT and CDR2 FYEKMQ (reference sequence).

The V and J genes are TRBV7-2 and TRBJ2-3; TRBD2 aligns across 8 bases. Germline CDR1 is SGHTA and CDR2 is FQGNSA. There are 16 residues in the CDR3. V lost 1 base, J lost 2 bases, and 5 bases stayed unmatched. CDR3 sequence reads: CASSLGGGRPTDTQYF. The CDR3 nucleotides read TGTGCCAGCAGCTTAGGGGGCGGGAGGCCCACAGATACGCAGTATTTT.

This chain connects TRBV5-4 to TRBJ2-1; 9 nucleotides agree with TRBD2. This CDR3 contains 14 residues. The germline CDR1 and CDR2 sequences are SGHNT and YYREEE (reference sequence). With 3 bases clipped from V and 3 bases from J, the junction kept 1 base outside the gene matches. CDR3 DNA: TGTGCCAGCAGCTCGACTAGCGGCTACAATGAGCAGTTCTTC. This encodes CASSSTSGYNEQFF. The full variable domain, its missing parts supplied by reference TRBV5-4 and TRBJ2-1, is ETGVTQSPTHLIKTRGQQVTLRCSSQSGHNTVSWYQQALGQGPQFIFQYYREEENGRGNFPPRFSGLQFPNYSSELNVNALELDDSALYLCASSSTSGYNEQFFGPGTRLTVL.

The rearrangement joins TRBV11-1 to TRBJ2-2; a weak D match, TRBD2 (6 bases). Germline-derived CDR1 and CDR2 are SGHAT and FQDESV (reference sequence). The ends were cut back, 0 bases at V and 6 bases at J, with 14 bases in the middle. The CDR3 runs to 16 residues. The CDR3 nucleotides are TGTGCCAGCAGCTTAGCGCTCTTTAGGGAGGCCGGGGAGCTGTTTTTT. Protein product: CASSLALFREAGELFF.

V usage is TRBV19 and J usage is TRBJ2-1; 9 bases fit TRBD1. V gave up 5 bases and J gave up 10 bases; unmatched junction bases: 6. The CDR3 is made up of 13 amino acids. CDR1 is LNHDA and CDR2 is SQIVND in the germline V gene (reference sequence). CDR3 in amino acids: CASSAGQGDEQFF. The CDR3 DNA reads as TGTGCCAGTAGTGCGGGACAGGGAGACGAGCAGTTCTTC.

This sequence joins TRBV30 and TRBJ1-6, with 8 bases matching TRBD1. Trimming removed 3 bases from V and 6 bases from J; junction bases left unmatched: 1. The germline gives CDR1 GTSNPN, CDR2 SVGIG (reference sequence). CDR3 length: 13 amino acids. The CDR3 DNA sequence: TGTGCCTGGAGGGGACAGGTTAATTCACCCCTCCACTTT. It specifies CAWRGQVNSPLHF.

V and J are TRBV28 and TRBJ2-5, with 10 positions matching TRBD1. Germline assignment: CDR1 MDHEN and CDR2 SYDVKM. This CDR3 comprises 15 residues. The ends lost 5 bases at V and 2 bases at J; junction bases unmatched: 5. CDR3 sequence (DNA): TGTGCCAGCAGTCGAGGACAGGGGGGACAAGAGACCCAGTACTTC. Amino acid sequence: CASSRGQGGQETQYF.

The chain recombines TRBV19 with TRBJ2-2; D possibly corresponds to TRBD1 (6 bases). Deletions cut 1 base from V and 1 base from J, with 10 bases between. Germline lookup yields CDR1 LNHDA and CDR2 SQIVND (reference sequence). This CDR3 region has 16 residues. The CDR3 reads CASSIADSRNTGELFF. CDR3 DNA: TGTGCCAGTAGTATAGCGGACAGCCGGAACACCGGGGAGCTGTTTTTT.

The chain links TRBV3-1 (or the pseudogene TRBV3-2) to TRBJ2-7; 10 bases line up with TRBD1. Germline V gene data show CDR1 as LGHDT and CDR2 as YNNKEL (reference sequence). Losses at the gene ends were 4 bases for V and 0 bases for J; bases not matched to a gene: 3. The CDR3 runs to 15 residues. The CDR3 nucleotides are TGTGCCAGCAGCCGAGGACAGGGGGGCTCCTACGAGCAGTACTTC. It yields the protein CASSRGQGGSYEQYF.

In its sample, this clone was seen a few times. The CDR3 DNA is TGTGCCAGCACCCCCTCCCGGGGGAATCAGCCCCAGCATTTT. It yields the protein CASTPSRGNQPQHF. V and J are TRBV6-5 and TRBJ1-5; D might be TRBD1 (5 bases). The length of the CDR3 is 14 residues. The ends were cut back, 7 bases at V and 4 bases at J, with 14 bases in the middle. Germline V gene sequence: CDR1 MNHEY, CDR2 SVGAGI.

This clone was detected a few times. The genes are TRBV2 and TRBJ2-1, with TRBD2 matching over 15 bases. Germline V CDR1 and CDR2: SNHLY, FYNNEI. The CDR3 sequence is 16 residues long. V dropped 6 bases and J dropped 5; count of bases not matched to a gene: 5. CDR3 residues: CASRKGLAGGHNEQFF. The CDR3 bases are TGTGCCAGCAGGAAGGGACTAGCGGGGGGCCACAATGAGCAGTTCTTC.

V is TRBV5-1 and J is TRBJ2-3; TRBD1 matches 7 bases. With V trimmed by 5 bases and J by 2 bases, 5 bases remained unmatched. The length of the CDR3 is 14 residues. Germline values: CDR1 SGHRS, CDR2 YFSETQ. The DNA for the CDR3 is TGCGCCAGCAGAAACGGACAGGACACAGATACGCAGTATTTT. It encodes CASRNGQDTDTQYF.

This sequence joins TRBV15 and TRBJ1-4; D unclear. CDR3 length: 17 residues. Per the germline V gene, CDR1 is LNHNV and CDR2 is YYDKDF (reference sequence). The V and J ends lost 0 bases and 0 bases respectively, with 11 bases between them. CDR3 nucleotide sequence: TGTGCCACCAGCAGAGAGTACCGTACTGCAACTAATGAAAAACTGTTTTTT. Amino acids: CATSREYRTATNEKLFF.

The chain is built from TRBV21-1 and TRBJ1-5; the DNA was not compared with TRBD1, the D call given in the table. TRBV21-1 constitutes a pseudogene. CDR3 length: 17 residues. The CDR3 region has the DNA TGTGCCAGCAGCTACCCCCATGGTGGACATCCCAATCAGCCCCAGCATTTT. It encodes CASSYPHGGHPNQPQHF.

V usage is TRBV5-1 and J usage is TRBJ2-3, with D maybe TRBD2 (6 bases). This CDR3 is 14 amino acids long. Trimming pared 0 bases from V and 6 bases from J, leaving 11 bases between. Looked up from germline, CDR1 is SGHRS and CDR2 is YFSETQ. CDR3 sequence (DNA): TGCGCCAGCAGCTTGGGGGGGACTGCCGATACGCAGTATTTT. This codes for CASSLGGTADTQYF. Using reference TRBV5-1 and TRBJ2-3 for the parts outside the CDR3, the full variable domain is KAGVTQTPRYLIKTRGQQVTLSCSPISGHRSVSWYQQTPGQGLQFLFEYFSETQRNKGNFPGRFSGRQFSNSRSEMNVSTLELGDSALYLCASSLGGTADTQYFGPGTRLTVL.